The 23 T cell receptor beta chains below were found in one sample sequenced in a study of blood T cell repertoires in COVID-19. Produced via immunoSEQ multiplex PCR; TCRdb's table is partial and in-frame only. The repertoire holds hundreds of thousands of clones, with 65% to 85% as singletons. The specimen was PBMCs or T cells enriched from blood (not recorded which). The source is a woman in her thirties or forties who had recovered from COVID-19.

This clone was seen a handful of times. The chain carries TRBV5-1 and TRBJ2-5, with 8 nucleotides matching TRBD2. With V trimmed by 1 base and J by 0 bases, 5 bases remained unmatched. CDR3 length equals 16 residues. CDR1 SGHRS and CDR2 YFSETQ come from the germline V gene. DNA for the CDR3: TGCGCCAGCAGCTTGACGGGAGGGGTTCACCAAGAGACCCAGTACTTC. Translation gives CASSLTGGVHQETQYF.

The chain employs TRBV2 and TRBJ1-2; D might be TRBD1 (6 bases). Germline assignment: CDR1 SNHLY and CDR2 FYNNEI. The CDR3 is made up of 13 amino acids. V shed 6 bases and J shed 8 bases, with 16 bases lying between them. CDR3 amino acids: CASRPDRTNGYTF. In DNA, the CDR3 is TGTGCCAGCAGACCCGACAGGACGAACGGCTACACCTTC. Supplemented by reference TRBV2 and TRBJ1-2, the full variable domain reads EPEVTQTPSHQVTQMGQEVILRCVPISNHLYFYWYRQILGQKVEFLVSFYNNEISEKSEIFDDQFSVERPDGSNFTLKIRSTKLEDSAMYFCASRPDRTNGYTFGSGTRLTVV.

This rearrangement joins TRBV12-5 to TRBJ2-3; TRBD2 aligns across 10 bases. CDR1 is LGHNT and CDR2 is FRNRAP in the germline V gene. The ends lost 7 bases at V and 3 bases at J; junction bases unmatched: 7. The CDR3 totals 15 residues. In DNA form, the CDR3 reads TGTGCTAGTGTCCCGGGACTAGCGTATACAGATACGCAGTATTTT. This translates into CASVPGLAYTDTQYF.

A word on this clone: This specimen includes other DNA sequences encoding the same CDR3. CDR3 DNA sequence: TGTGCCAGCAGCTCCCTAGCGGACAATGAGCAGTTCTTC. Its translation: CASSSLADNEQFF. The chain links TRBV9 to TRBJ2-1, with 7 bases that match TRBD2. V trimming: 4 bases; J trimming: 5 bases; junction bases outside the gene matches: 3. Germline V lookup: CDR1 SGDLS, CDR2 YYNGEE. The CDR3 is 13 residues long. Combining the CDR3 with reference TRBV9 and TRBJ2-1 gives the whole variable domain DSGVTQTPKHLITATGQRVTLRCSPRSGDLSVYWYQQSLDQGLQFLIQYYNGEERAKGNILERFSAQQFPDLHSELNLSSLELGDSALYFCASSSLADNEQFFGPGTRLTVL.

This rearrangement joins TRBV5-1 to TRBJ2-7; tentative D call: TRBD1 (5 bases). The CDR3 totals 13 residues. Trimming shortened V by 2 bases and J by 1 base, and 7 bases separated the two germline ends. The germline CDR1 and CDR2 sequences are SGHRS and YFSETQ. CDR3 amino acids: CASSFDSSYEQYV. The DNA of the CDR3 is TGCGCCAGCAGCTTTGACAGTTCCTACGAGCAGTACGTC.

The chain recombines TRBV9 with TRBJ1-3; D is unresolved. The CDR3 length is 14 residues. From germline, CDR1 is SGDLS and CDR2 YYNGEE. Trimming stripped 0 bases from V and 0 bases from J, with 4 bases between. The chain's CDR3 is CASSVEASGNTIYF. CDR3 coding DNA: TGTGCCAGCAGCGTAGAAGCCTCTGGAAACACCATATATTTT.

The chain has TRBV18 and TRBJ1-1; 7 bases agree with TRBD1. V lost 3 bases to trimming and J lost 7 bases; unmatched junction nucleotides: 8. Germline V CDR1 and CDR2: KGHSH, LQKENI. CDR3 length: 14 amino acids. The CDR3 protein is CASSPPGQTIEAFF. Here the CDR3 DNA reads TGTGCCAGCTCACCCCCGGGACAGACGATTGAAGCTTTCTTT.

This clone was seen a single time. The V and J genes are TRBV28 and TRBJ1-5, with 8 bases that match TRBD1. This CDR3 spans 15 amino acids. CDR1 and CDR2 (germline): MDHEN, SYDVKM. After removal of 3 bases from V and 5 bases from J, the junction contained 6 bases not matched to a gene. DNA of the CDR3: TGTGCCAGCAGTTTGGACAGGGCTTTAGATCAGCCCCAGCATTTT. Translation: CASSLDRALDQPQHF.

The gene calls are TRBV19 and TRBJ1-1; possibly TRBD1 for D (6 bases). The CDR3 spans 15 residues. Germline CDR1 and CDR2: LNHDA and SQIVND (reference sequence). Trimming stripped 5 bases from V and 0 bases from J, with 13 bases between. The chain's CDR3 is CASSPNRDMNTEAFF. As DNA, the CDR3 is TGTGCCAGTAGTCCGAACAGGGATATGAACACTGAAGCTTTCTTT.

The V call is TRBV5-4, the J call TRBJ1-2, with D possibly matching TRBD1 (6 bases). The CDR3 consists of 16 residues. V lost 4 bases, J lost 2 bases, and 18 bases lay in between. Germline values: CDR1 SGHNT, CDR2 YYREEE (reference sequence). CDR3 loop: CASSTRTDSRNYGYTF. The CDR3 DNA reads as TGTGCCAGCAGCACCCGGACAGACTCACGAAACTATGGCTACACCTTC.

The V and J genes are TRBV24-1 and TRBJ2-5, with TRBD1 as a possible D gene (6 bases). CDR1 and CDR2 (germline): KGHDR, SFDVKD. V was pared by 4 bases and J by 5 bases, with 16 bases between. The CDR3 loop spans 15 amino acids. For the CDR3, the DNA is TGTGCCACCAGTGACGCCCGCAGGGGCTGGGAGACCCAGTACTTC. This codes for CATSDARRGWETQYF.

The genes are TRBV28 and TRBJ1-2; D is perhaps TRBD1 (6 bases). The CDR3 consists of 14 residues. The V gene lost 6 bases and the J gene lost 8 bases, with 19 bases spanning the gap. Germline CDR1 and CDR2: MDHEN and SYDVKM. The CDR3 sequence is CASRETQGLGGYTF. In DNA form, the CDR3 reads TGTGCCAGCAGGGAAACACAGGGTTTGGGGGGCTACACCTTC.

J is TRBJ1-4 and V is TRBV7-9; no firm D call. Per the germline V gene, CDR1 is SEHNR and CDR2 is FQNEAQ (reference sequence). Trimming shortened V by 5 bases and J by 5 bases, and 3 bases separated the two germline ends. The CDR3 runs 11 residues. Here the CDR3 reads CASSLNEKLFF. CDR3 bases: TGTGCCAGCAGCCTAAATGAAAAACTGTTTTTT.

The chain combines TRBV5-5 with TRBJ2-1, with D perhaps TRBD2 (6 bases). Germline V gene sequence: CDR1 SGHKS, CDR2 YYEKEE (reference sequence). The CDR3 extends over 14 amino acids. V was clipped by 2 bases and J by 9 bases, with 15 bases between them. CDR3 amino acids: CASSFILAWTEQFF. CDR3 nucleotide sequence: TGTGCCAGCAGCTTCATACTAGCTTGGACTGAGCAGTTCTTC.

The chain employs TRBV28 and TRBJ2-3; no definite D call. The germline CDR1 and CDR2 sequences are MDHEN and SYDVKM. The V gene lost 7 bases and the J gene lost 0 bases, with 11 bases spanning the gap. The CDR3 runs 14 residues. In nucleotides, the CDR3 is TGTGCCAGCACCGGAGCGTATAGCACAGATACGCAGTATTTT. Amino acids: CASTGAYSTDTQYF.

The chain couples TRBV7-2 to TRBJ2-3; 8 bases line up with TRBD1. This CDR3 is built from 17 residues. V gave up 2 bases and J gave up 7 bases; unmatched junction bases: 14. The germline CDR1 and CDR2 sequences are SGHTA and FQGNSA. CDR3 residues: CASSLLSGGFPINTQYF. In DNA form, the CDR3 reads TGTGCCAGCAGCTTATTGTCAGGGGGCTTTCCAATCAATACGCAGTATTTT. Drawing the rest from reference TRBV7-2 and TRBJ2-3, the complete variable domain is GAGVSQSPSNKVTEKGKDVELRCDPISGHTALYWYRQSLGQGLEFLIYFQGNSAPDKSGLPSDRFSAERTGGSVSTLTIQRTQQEDSAVYLCASSLLSGGFPINTQYFGPGTRLTVL.

The chain couples TRBV28 to TRBJ1-1, with 8 bases fitting TRBD1. Per the germline V gene, CDR1 is MDHEN and CDR2 is SYDVKM. The CDR3 length is 18 residues. Trimming took 2 bases from V and 4 from J; bases not matched to a gene: 15. The CDR3: CASSLVGRQGAKGTEAFF. CDR3 sequence (DNA): TGTGCCAGCAGTTTAGTGGGTCGGCAGGGGGCAAAGGGCACTGAAGCTTTCTTT.

CDR3: CASSLAQGVNSPLHF. The CDR3 DNA follows: TGTGCCAGCTCACTGGCCCAGGGGGTCAATTCACCCCTCCACTTT. The chain employs TRBV18 and TRBJ1-6; 7 positions agree with TRBD1. Germline V gene lookup returns CDR1 KGHSH and CDR2 LQKENI. J lost 7 bases, V lost 4 bases, and 7 bases had no gene match. This CDR3 has 15 residues.

The chain employs TRBV9 and TRBJ1-6; 7 bases map to TRBD1. Looked up from germline, CDR1 is SGDLS and CDR2 is YYNGEE. The CDR3 totals 18 residues. The J segment lost 2 bases and the V segment lost 4 bases, leaving 12 bases of the junction unmatched. The chain's CDR3 is CASSTFDGTVTYNSPLHF. For the CDR3, the DNA is TGTGCCAGCAGCACCTTTGACGGGACAGTAACCTATAATTCACCCCTCCACTTT.

This rearrangement joins TRBV11-2 to TRBJ1-4; possible D gene TRBD1, 5 bases. Germline-derived CDR1 and CDR2 are SGHAT and FQNNGV. The CDR3 totals 13 residues. Trimming left V 3 bases short and J 10 bases short, with 12 bases between. The chain's CDR3 is CASSLAGLRKLFF. The CDR3 bases are TGTGCCAGCAGCTTGGCAGGGCTCCGAAAACTGTTTTTT.

The rearrangement uses TRBV14 and TRBJ2-7; the D is unclear. The germline CDR1 and CDR2 sequences are SGHDN and FVKESK. The CDR3 has 14 amino acids. Trimming pared 4 bases from V and 3 bases from J, leaving 13 bases between. CDR3 bases: TGTGCCAGCAGCCGCATCGACTGGCACTACGAGCAGTACGTC. Protein product: CASSRIDWHYEQYV.

V usage is TRBV5-1 and J usage is TRBJ2-1; the match to TRBD2 covers 12 bases. Germline lookup yields CDR1 SGHRS and CDR2 YFSETQ. The CDR3 contains 14 residues. The V segment lost 4 bases and the J segment 8 bases; nucleotides outside the gene matches: 4. In nucleotides, the CDR3 is TGCGCCAGCAGCCTAGCGGGAGGGATCGATGAGCAGTTCTTC. It translates to CASSLAGGIDEQFF.

This chain links TRBV5-6 with TRBJ1-1, with 9 nucleotides matching TRBD1. V trimming: 3 bases; J trimming: 5 bases; junction bases outside the gene matches: 11. The germline CDR1 and CDR2 sequences are SGHDT and YYEEEE. The CDR3 sequence is 16 residues long. The CDR3 nucleotides are TGTGCCAGCAGCTCAGACACAGGGGGCGTAAGGACTGAAGCTTTCTTT. Translated, it gives CASSSDTGGVRTEAFF.